This is a list of T cell receptor beta chains from one sample in a study of blood T cells in healthy people across ages. TCRdb re-analysed the 5' RACE reads in MiXCR, keeping a single row per CDR3 protein. This table holds 750,000 to 850,000 distinct CDR3 sequences, 20% to 25% found once. The same sample was also studied in work on T cells of mothers and their children.

What was sequenced was blood. These receptors came from a boy between 5 and 17 years old in good health. Both conserved end residues are part of each CDR3. D genes are given only for firm matches. Clone sizes are given selectively: once, few, many, or a class where the clone is expanded.

CDR3: CASSWGEVGELFF; DNA: TGCGCCAGCAGCTGGGGAGAAGTTGGGGAGCTGTTTTTT; size: .; D: .; V: TRBV5-1; J: TRBJ2-2
CDR3: CAGSDEDSGNTIYF; DNA: TGTGCCGGCAGTGACGAGGACTCTGGAAACACCATATATTTC; size: .; D: .; V: TRBV2; J: TRBJ1-3
CDR3: CSARVEYRDRGGSYEQCF; DNA: TGCAGTGCTAGAGTAGAATACCGGGACAGGGGAGGCTCCTACGAGCAGTGCTTC; size: few; D: TRBD1; V: TRBV20-1; J: TRBJ2-7
CDR3: CASRIAGPDGTQYF; DNA: TGTGCCAGCAGGATAGCGGGCCCCGACGGGACCCAGTACTTC; size: .; D: TRBD2; V: TRBV6-5; J: TRBJ2-5
CDR3: CASSPPDLSRGELFF; DNA: TGTGCCAGCTCACCACCGGACCTCAGTAGGGGAGAACTGTTTTTT; size: few; D: .; V: TRBV18; J: TRBJ1-4
CDR3: CASSPNSGASEKLFF; DNA: TGTGCCAGCTCACCAAATTCGGGGGCCAGCGAAAAACTGTTTTTT; size: .; D: .; V: TRBV18; J: TRBJ1-4
CDR3: CASRGIGDNSPLHF; DNA: TGCGCCAGCAGGGGTATTGGAGACAACTCACCCCTCCACTTT; size: .; D: .; V: TRBV5-1; J: TRBJ1-6
CDR3: CASSWGLAGGSSYNEQFF; DNA: TGTGCCAGCAGCTGGGGACTAGCGGGAGGGAGCTCCTACAATGAGCAGTTCTTC; size: few; D: TRBD2; V: TRBV7-2; J: TRBJ2-1
CDR3: CASSPLGAGSYNEQFF; DNA: TGTGCCAGCAGTCCACTGGGGGCGGGGTCCTACAATGAGCAGTTCTTC; size: few; D: .; V: TRBV6-6; J: TRBJ2-1
CDR3: CASSQENSFYEQYF; DNA: TGCGCCAGCAGCCAAGAAAACAGCTTCTACGAGCAGTACTTC; size: .; D: .; V: TRBV4-3; J: TRBJ2-7
CDR3: CAGTLQGMNQPQHF; DNA: TGTGCCGGCACCCTACAGGGGATGAATCAGCCCCAGCATTTT; size: .; D: TRBD1; V: TRBV7-8; J: TRBJ1-5
CDR3: CASRAQANNSPLHF; DNA: TGTGCCAGCAGAGCACAGGCAAATAATTCACCCCTCCACTTT; size: .; D: .; V: TRBV12-3/TRBV12-4; J: TRBJ1-6
CDR3: CASSLSRGEVFYEQYF; DNA: TGTGCCAGCAGTTTATCGCGGGGGGAGGTATTCTACGAGCAGTACTTC; size: .; D: TRBD2; V: TRBV27; J: TRBJ2-7
CDR3: CSARPRTGEINGYTF; DNA: TGCAGTGCTAGACCCCGGACAGGGGAGATAAATGGCTACACCTTC; size: .; D: TRBD1; V: TRBV20-1; J: TRBJ1-2
CDR3: CASSLVQGDYNEQFF; DNA: TGTGCCAGCAGCCTAGTACAGGGGGATTACAATGAGCAGTTCTTC; size: few; D: TRBD1; V: TRBV6-2/TRBV6-3; J: TRBJ2-1
CDR3: CASSLAQGLRETFF; DNA: TGCGCCAGCAGCTTGGCACAGGGGCTCCGTGAAACTTTCTTT; size: once; D: TRBD1; V: TRBV5-1; J: TRBJ1-1
CDR3: CATSDPQGVGELFF; DNA: TGTGCCACCAGTGACCCCCAGGGTGTCGGGGAGCTGTTTTTT; size: .; D: .; V: TRBV24-1; J: TRBJ2-2
CDR3: CASSTGTATGELFF; DNA: TGTGCCAGCAGCACCGGGACAGCGACCGGGGAGCTGTTTTTT; size: few; D: TRBD1; V: TRBV5-6; J: TRBJ2-2
CDR3: CASSSTGLRQETQYF; DNA: TGTGCCAGCAGCTCCACAGGGTTGCGGCAAGAGACCCAGTACTTC; size: few; D: .; V: TRBV7-3; J: TRBJ2-5
CDR3: CSVEIPDRGTEAFF; DNA: TGCAGCGTTGAAATCCCCGACAGGGGCACTGAAGCTTTCTTT; size: many; D: TRBD1; V: TRBV29-1; J: TRBJ1-1
CDR3: CASSLDTGVGAQHF; DNA: TGTGCCAGCAGCTTAGATACCGGGGTGGGGGCCCAGCATTTT; size: .; D: .; V: TRBV7-2; J: TRBJ1-5
CDR3: CASSADGSTNEKLFF; DNA: TGTGCCAGCAGTGCCGACGGTTCAACTAATGAAAAACTGTTTTTT; size: .; D: .; V: TRBV2; J: TRBJ1-4
CDR3: CASRTGEYTIYF; DNA: TGTGCCAGCAGGACAGGGGAATACACCATATATTTT; size: .; D: TRBD1; V: TRBV7-9; J: TRBJ1-3
CDR3: CAISDGKNIQYF; DNA: TGTGCCATCAGTGACGGCAAAAACATTCAGTACTTC; size: few; D: .; V: TRBV10-3; J: TRBJ2-4
CDR3: CASSPVHSVGQETQYF; DNA: TGTGCCAGCTCACCTGTTCATTCGGTCGGGCAAGAGACCCAGTACTTC; size: .; D: .; V: TRBV18; J: TRBJ2-5
CDR3: CSARDLRTSGLWEQYF; DNA: TGCAGTGCTAGAGATCTCCGGACTAGCGGCCTCTGGGAGCAGTACTTC; size: few; D: TRBD2; V: TRBV20-1; J: TRBJ2-7
CDR3: CASSSISGLLGSGNTIYF; DNA: TGTGCCAGCAGCTCAATATCGGGACTTCTGGGCTCTGGAAACACCATATATTTT; size: few; D: .; V: TRBV7-2; J: TRBJ1-3
CDR3: CASSTGTSAYEQYF; DNA: TGTGCCAGCTCGACCGGGACTAGCGCCTACGAGCAGTACTTC; size: few; D: TRBD2; V: TRBV18; J: TRBJ2-7
CDR3: CSAPGGYTDTQYF; DNA: TGCAGTGCCCCCGGAGGATACACAGATACGCAGTATTTT; size: .; D: .; V: TRBV20-1; J: TRBJ2-3
CDR3: CASKQAAADNGYTF; DNA: TGTGCCAGCAAACAAGCGGCGGCCGATAATGGCTACACCTTC; size: few; D: .; V: TRBV11-2; J: TRBJ1-2
CDR3: CAITPGDQSSYNEQFF; DNA: TGTGCCATCACCCCGGGCGATCAGAGCTCCTACAATGAGCAGTTCTTC; size: few; D: .; V: TRBV10-3; J: TRBJ2-1
CDR3: CASSNTSETGLQETQYF; DNA: TGTGCCAGCAGTAATACCTCCGAGACAGGGCTCCAAGAGACCCAGTACTTC; size: .; D: TRBD1; V: TRBV6-2/TRBV6-3; J: TRBJ2-5
CDR3: CSADKPSFPTYEQYF; DNA: TGCAGTGCAGACAAACCCAGCTTTCCCACCTACGAGCAGTACTTC; size: .; D: .; V: TRBV20-1; J: TRBJ2-7
CDR3: CAISASTSGGGQETQYF; DNA: TGTGCCATCAGTGCTTCGACTAGCGGGGGAGGCCAAGAGACCCAGTACTTC; size: .; D: TRBD2; V: TRBV10-3; J: TRBJ2-5
CDR3: CASRPYGGANSGANVLTF; DNA: TGTGCCAGCAGACCGTACGGGGGCGCGAACTCTGGGGCCAACGTCCTGACTTTC; size: .; D: .; V: TRBV7-9; J: TRBJ2-6
CDR3: CASSPHPDTQYF; DNA: TGTGCCAGCAGCCCGCACCCAGATACGCAGTATTTT; size: .; D: .; V: TRBV13; J: TRBJ2-3
CDR3: CSATQGGSNQPQHF; DNA: TGCAGTGCGACCCAAGGGGGTAGCAATCAGCCCCAGCATTTT; size: once; D: .; V: TRBV20-1; J: TRBJ1-5
CDR3: CASSLGPLGYEQYF; DNA: TGTGCCAGCAGCCTAGGACCACTGGGCTACGAGCAGTACTTC; size: .; D: .; V: TRBV5-8; J: TRBJ2-7
CDR3: CASSLAPIQREKLFF; DNA: TGTGCCAGCAGCTTAGCCCCCATCCAAAGGGAAAAACTGTTTTTT; size: .; D: .; V: TRBV7-2; J: TRBJ1-4
CDR3: CASSLNWGATDTQYF; DNA: TGTGCCAGCAGCTTAAATTGGGGCGCGACAGATACGCAGTATTTT; size: few; D: .; V: TRBV7-2; J: TRBJ2-3
CDR3: CSATDRLTDTQYF; DNA: TGCAGTGCAACGGACCGCCTCACAGATACGCAGTATTTT; size: .; D: .; V: TRBV20-1; J: TRBJ2-3
CDR3: CASTEAGGSIGYTF; DNA: TGTGCCAGCACCGAGGCAGGGGGAAGTATTGGCTACACCTTC; size: .; D: TRBD1; V: TRBV28; J: TRBJ1-2
CDR3: CASSVAPQNTGELFF; DNA: TGTGCCAGCAGCGTAGCTCCACAGAACACCGGGGAGCTGTTTTTT; size: .; D: .; V: TRBV9; J: TRBJ2-2
CDR3: CASIPGLAGKETQYF; DNA: TGTGCCAGCATTCCGGGACTAGCGGGGAAAGAGACCCAGTACTTC; size: many; D: TRBD2; V: TRBV2; J: TRBJ2-5
CDR3: CAISESGGRDEQYF; DNA: TGTGCCATCAGTGAGTCGGGCGGGAGGGACGAGCAGTACTTC; size: .; D: TRBD2; V: TRBV10-3; J: TRBJ2-7
CDR3: CSARGGLAGGREQYF; DNA: TGCAGTGCTAGAGGTGGACTAGCGGGGGGACGCGAGCAGTACTTC; size: .; D: TRBD2; V: TRBV20-1; J: TRBJ2-7
CDR3: CASSWRGSYNEQFF; DNA: TGTGCCAGCAGTTGGCGGGGCTCCTACAATGAGCAGTTCTTC; size: .; D: .; V: TRBV28; J: TRBJ2-1
CDR3: CASSDLAGSTDTQYF; DNA: TGTGCCAGCAGCGACCTAGCGGGCAGCACAGATACGCAGTATTTT; size: .; D: TRBD2; V: TRBV9; J: TRBJ2-3
CDR3: CASSASTGSETQYF; DNA: TGTGCCAGCAGCGCCTCGACAGGGTCCGAGACCCAGTACTTC; size: few; D: TRBD1; V: TRBV7-3; J: TRBJ2-5
CDR3: CASSLANTNYGYTF; DNA: TGTGCCAGCAGCTTGGCGAATACTAACTATGGCTACACCTTC; size: few; D: .; V: TRBV7-2; J: TRBJ1-2
CDR3: CASSQLEAQYF; DNA: TGTGCCAGCAGTCAACTAGAGGCGCAGTACTTC; size: few; D: .; V: TRBV2; J: TRBJ2-5
CDR3: CASTEWGSPDTQYF; DNA: TGTGCCAGCACCGAGTGGGGGTCCCCAGATACGCAGTATTTT; size: few; D: .; V: TRBV7-2; J: TRBJ2-3
CDR3: CASTLHNTEAFF; DNA: TGTGCCAGCACCTTACATAACACTGAAGCTTTCTTT; size: .; D: .; V: TRBV6-1; J: TRBJ1-1
CDR3: CASSLAFGGDEQFF; DNA: TGTGCCAGCAGCTTAGCGTTTGGGGGAGATGAGCAGTTCTTC; size: .; D: .; V: TRBV7-9; J: TRBJ2-1
CDR3: CASSPLWGGGSYNEQFF; DNA: TGTGCCAGCAGTCCCCTTTGGGGCGGGGGCTCCTACAATGAGCAGTTCTTC; size: .; D: TRBD2; V: TRBV6-2/TRBV6-3; J: TRBJ2-1
CDR3: CASSLVVSTTSGDYAQYF; DNA: TGTGCCAGCAGCTTAGTAGTTTCCACCACTAGCGGGGACTACGCGCAGTACTTC; size: .; D: TRBD2; V: TRBV7-2; J: TRBJ2-7
CDR3: CASSLFGDGLYEQYF; DNA: TGTGCCAGCAGTTTGTTTGGGGACGGACTATACGAGCAGTACTTC; size: .; D: .; V: TRBV28; J: TRBJ2-7
CDR3: CSVDQGASGYTF; DNA: TGCAGCGTTGACCAGGGGGCGAGTGGCTACACCTTC; size: .; D: TRBD1; V: TRBV29-1; J: TRBJ1-2
CDR3: CASSGGDRADEQYF; DNA: TGTGCCAGCAGCGGAGGGGACAGGGCGGACGAGCAGTACTTC; size: few; D: TRBD1; V: TRBV9; J: TRBJ2-7
CDR3: CATSDPTSPNSYEQYF; DNA: TGTGCCACCAGTGATCCAACAAGTCCGAATTCCTACGAGCAGTACTTC; size: few; D: .; V: TRBV24-1; J: TRBJ2-7